A selection of T cell receptor beta chains follows, all from one sample in a study of blood T cell repertoires in COVID-19. Sequenced by immunoSEQ multiplex PCR; TCRdb stores in-frame clones only, minus some. The table lists 75,000 to 85,000 clones, about 87% of them singletons. Sequenced input: peripheral blood. The receptors stem from a man in his fifties with active COVID-19. CDR3s include the opening cysteine and the closing phenylalanine or tryptophan. Fields, in order: clone size, V gene, J gene, D gene, CDR3 protein, CDR3 DNA. The D gene is left open where the match is weak. A row's size may be missing; if present it is once, few, many or a size class.

clone size: -; V gene: TRBV7-2; J gene: TRBJ2-5; D gene: TRBD2; CDR3 protein: CASSKGLAGAETQYF; CDR3 DNA: TGTGCCAGCAGCAAGGGACTAGCGGGGGCAGAGACCCAGTACTTC
clone size: -; V gene: TRBV28; J gene: TRBJ1-4; D gene: TRBD1; CDR3 protein: CASSPRGRGNEKLFF; CDR3 DNA: TGTGCCAGCAGTCCCAGGGGGCGGGGAAATGAAAAACTGTTTTTT
clone size: once; V gene: TRBV5-1; J gene: TRBJ2-2; D gene: TRBD2; CDR3 protein: CASSRIEAGGTGELFF; CDR3 DNA: TGCGCCAGCAGCCGTATCGAAGCGGGAGGTACCGGGGAGCTGTTTTTT
clone size: -; V gene: TRBV12-3/TRBV12-4; J gene: TRBJ1-2; D gene: -; CDR3 protein: CASSLGTFYGYTF; CDR3 DNA: TGTGCCAGCAGTTTAGGCACATTCTATGGCTACACCTTC
clone size: -; V gene: TRBV11-2; J gene: TRBJ1-3; D gene: -; CDR3 protein: CASSLGPVSGNTIYF; CDR3 DNA: TGTGCCAGCAGCTTAGGTCCGGTCTCTGGAAACACCATATATTTT
clone size: once; V gene: TRBV28; J gene: TRBJ1-1; D gene: -; CDR3 protein: CASSLAGALFEAFF; CDR3 DNA: TGTGCCAGCAGTTTAGCTGGGGCCCTCTTTGAAGCTTTCTTT
clone size: -; V gene: TRBV30; J gene: TRBJ2-7; D gene: -; CDR3 protein: CAWSVTGPYEQYF; CDR3 DNA: TGTGCCTGGAGTGTAACAGGTCCCTACGAGCAGTACTTC
clone size: -; V gene: TRBV2; J gene: TRBJ1-5; D gene: TRBD1; CDR3 protein: CASSVGQGGQPQHF; CDR3 DNA: TGTGCCAGCAGCGTCGGACAGGGTGGTCAGCCCCAGCATTTT
clone size: once; V gene: TRBV28; J gene: TRBJ1-2; D gene: TRBD1; CDR3 protein: CASSFPPGQGPSGYTF; CDR3 DNA: TGTGCCAGCAGTTTCCCCCCCGGACAGGGCCCCAGCGGCTACACCTTC
clone size: once; V gene: TRBV30; J gene: TRBJ2-7; D gene: -; CDR3 protein: CAWSPHRATYEQYF; CDR3 DNA: TGTGCCTGGAGTCCGCACAGGGCCACCTACGAGCAGTACTTC
clone size: -; V gene: TRBV6-5; J gene: TRBJ2-1; D gene: TRBD1; CDR3 protein: CASTPDRAREFF; CDR3 DNA: TGTGCCAGCACTCCCGACAGGGCGAGGGAGTTCTTC
clone size: -; V gene: TRBV4-3; J gene: TRBJ2-2; D gene: -; CDR3 protein: CASSRRPGGGTGELFF; CDR3 DNA: TGCGCCAGCAGCCGTCGTCCAGGAGGTGGCACCGGGGAGCTGTTTTTT
clone size: -; V gene: TRBV7-9; J gene: TRBJ1-1; D gene: -; CDR3 protein: CASSLGGTMNTEAFF; CDR3 DNA: TGTGCCAGCAGCTTGGGGGGAACCATGAACACTGAAGCTTTCTTT
clone size: -; V gene: TRBV6-6; J gene: TRBJ2-7; D gene: TRBD2; CDR3 protein: CASSLGLARSEQYF; CDR3 DNA: TGTGCCAGCAGTTTAGGACTAGCGAGGAGCGAGCAGTACTTC
clone size: -; V gene: TRBV7-3; J gene: TRBJ2-1; D gene: -; CDR3 protein: CASSLSPSYNEQFF; CDR3 DNA: TGTGCCAGCAGCTTATCCCCTTCCTACAATGAGCAGTTCTTC
clone size: -; V gene: TRBV9; J gene: TRBJ1-2; D gene: -; CDR3 protein: CASSPGQDPYGYTF; CDR3 DNA: TGTGCCAGCAGCCCCGGCCAGGATCCGTATGGCTACACCTTC
clone size: -; V gene: TRBV5-5; J gene: TRBJ1-5; D gene: TRBD1; CDR3 protein: CASSLGRGNVISNQPQHF; CDR3 DNA: TGTGCCAGCAGCTTGGGCAGGGGGAACGTTATTAGCAATCAGCCCCAGCATTTT
clone size: -; V gene: TRBV28; J gene: TRBJ1-2; D gene: -; CDR3 protein: CASRHDRIGSYGYTF; CDR3 DNA: TGTGCCAGCAGACACGACCGGATCGGGTCCTATGGCTACACCTTC
clone size: -; V gene: TRBV2; J gene: TRBJ1-2; D gene: TRBD1; CDR3 protein: CAREGQGYGYTF; CDR3 DNA: TGTGCCAGAGAGGGACAGGGGTACGGCTACACCTTC
clone size: few; V gene: TRBV5-1; J gene: TRBJ2-7; D gene: -; CDR3 protein: CASSFVRESYEQYF; CDR3 DNA: TGCGCCAGCAGCTTTGTCAGGGAATCCTACGAGCAGTACTTC
clone size: -; V gene: TRBV7-2; J gene: TRBJ1-2; D gene: TRBD1; CDR3 protein: CASSLQTGGDGYTF; CDR3 DNA: TGTGCCAGCAGCTTACAGACAGGGGGCGATGGCTACACCTTC
clone size: -; V gene: TRBV18; J gene: TRBJ1-2; D gene: TRBD1; CDR3 protein: CASSPGQAQSYGYTF; CDR3 DNA: TGTGCCAGCTCACCAGGACAGGCTCAGAGCTATGGCTACACCTTC
clone size: -; V gene: TRBV24-1; J gene: TRBJ2-3; D gene: -; CDR3 protein: CATSDLDTNTQYF; CDR3 DNA: TGTGCCACCAGTGATTTGGATACTAATACGCAGTATTTT
clone size: -; V gene: TRBV7-6; J gene: TRBJ2-7; D gene: -; CDR3 protein: CASSPSHQGEQYF; CDR3 DNA: TGTGCCAGCAGCCCCAGCCATCAGGGGGAGCAGTACTTC
clone size: -; V gene: TRBV5-1; J gene: TRBJ2-5; D gene: TRBD2; CDR3 protein: CASSLEASGAKTQYF; CDR3 DNA: TGCGCCAGCAGCTTGGAGGCTAGCGGGGCGAAGACCCAGTACTTC
clone size: -; V gene: TRBV28; J gene: TRBJ2-2; D gene: -; CDR3 protein: CASSLFGSTGELFF; CDR3 DNA: TGTGCCAGCAGTTTATTCGGGAGCACCGGGGAGCTGTTTTTT
clone size: -; V gene: TRBV6-5; J gene: TRBJ1-2; D gene: -; CDR3 protein: CASSLRGEGVHGYTF; CDR3 DNA: TGTGCCAGCAGTCTTCGGGGGGAAGGGGTCCATGGCTACACCTTC
clone size: -; V gene: TRBV7-9; J gene: TRBJ2-3; D gene: TRBD2; CDR3 protein: CASSPGRGGVTTDTQYF; CDR3 DNA: TGTGCCAGCAGCCCCGGGAGGGGTGGAGTGACCACAGATACGCAGTATTTT
clone size: -; V gene: TRBV5-1; J gene: TRBJ1-1; D gene: -; CDR3 protein: CASSLRGTGTMNTEAFF; CDR3 DNA: TGCGCCAGCAGCTTGCGTGGGACGGGGACTATGAACACTGAAGCTTTCTTT
clone size: -; V gene: TRBV12-3/TRBV12-4; J gene: TRBJ2-7; D gene: TRBD1; CDR3 protein: CASTRQGIDEQYF; CDR3 DNA: TGTGCCAGCACCCGACAGGGAATCGACGAGCAGTACTTC
clone size: -; V gene: TRBV28; J gene: TRBJ2-7; D gene: TRBD2; CDR3 protein: CASSGSGGAAYEQYF; CDR3 DNA: TGTGCCAGCAGCGGTAGCGGGGGGGCCGCATACGAGCAGTACTTC
clone size: -; V gene: TRBV19; J gene: TRBJ1-2; D gene: -; CDR3 protein: CASSPQVFYGYTF; CDR3 DNA: TGTGCCAGTAGCCCTCAGGTATTCTATGGCTACACCTTC
clone size: -; V gene: TRBV19; J gene: TRBJ1-3; D gene: -; CDR3 protein: CASTTDSGNTIYF; CDR3 DNA: TGTGCCAGTACAACAGACTCTGGAAACACCATATATTTT
clone size: once; V gene: TRBV27; J gene: TRBJ2-5; D gene: TRBD1; CDR3 protein: CASSHRGETQYF; CDR3 DNA: TGTGCCAGCAGTCACAGGGGAGAGACCCAGTACTTC
clone size: few; V gene: TRBV7-9; J gene: TRBJ1-6; D gene: -; CDR3 protein: CASSLDTRNSPLHF; CDR3 DNA: TGTGCCAGCAGCCTCGATACCAGGAATTCACCCCTCCACTTT
clone size: -; V gene: TRBV6-5; J gene: TRBJ1-1; D gene: -; CDR3 protein: CASILAANTEAFF; CDR3 DNA: TGTGCCAGCATTCTAGCAGCGAACACTGAAGCTTTCTTT
clone size: -; V gene: TRBV15; J gene: TRBJ1-2; D gene: -; CDR3 protein: CATSRDGGTSYGYTF; CDR3 DNA: TGTGCCACCAGCAGAGATGGGGGGACCAGCTATGGCTACACCTTC
clone size: -; V gene: TRBV5-1; J gene: TRBJ2-3; D gene: -; CDR3 protein: CASSLFLAGDTQYF; CDR3 DNA: TGCGCCAGCAGCTTGTTCCTAGCTGGAGATACGCAGTATTTT
clone size: -; V gene: TRBV15; J gene: TRBJ2-1; D gene: -; CDR3 protein: CATSRTPGSYNEQFF; CDR3 DNA: TGTGCCACCAGCAGGACCCCAGGTTCCTACAATGAGCAGTTCTTC
clone size: -; V gene: TRBV5-8; J gene: TRBJ2-4; D gene: TRBD1; CDR3 protein: CASSTGQGEFGKNIQYF; CDR3 DNA: TGTGCCAGCAGCACCGGACAGGGCGAATTTGGCAAAAACATTCAGTACTTC
clone size: -; V gene: TRBV27; J gene: TRBJ2-1; D gene: -; CDR3 protein: CASRLTRSYNEQFF; CDR3 DNA: TGTGCCAGCAGGTTGACTCGCTCCTACAATGAGCAGTTCTTC
clone size: -; V gene: TRBV5-6; J gene: TRBJ2-2; D gene: TRBD1; CDR3 protein: CASSFGTDNTGELFF; CDR3 DNA: TGTGCCAGCAGCTTTGGGACAGATAACACCGGGGAGCTGTTTTTT
clone size: -; V gene: TRBV4-2; J gene: TRBJ2-7; D gene: TRBD2; CDR3 protein: CASSQAGTSGLPGEQYF; CDR3 DNA: TGTGCCAGCAGCCAAGCCGGGACTAGCGGACTCCCGGGCGAGCAGTACTTC
clone size: -; V gene: TRBV20-1; J gene: TRBJ2-3; D gene: -; CDR3 protein: CSALDSDTQYF; CDR3 DNA: TGCAGTGCTCTCGACTCAGATACGCAGTATTTT
clone size: -; V gene: TRBV4-3; J gene: TRBJ2-1; D gene: -; CDR3 protein: CASSRAAYRTYNEQFF; CDR3 DNA: TGCGCCAGCAGCCGCGCTGCCTATAGAACCTACAATGAGCAGTTCTTC
clone size: few; V gene: TRBV3-1/TRBV3-2; J gene: TRBJ1-5; D gene: -; CDR3 protein: CASSQDPGLNQPQHF; CDR3 DNA: TGTGCCAGCAGCCAAGATCCGGGGTTGAATCAGCCCCAGCATTTT
clone size: -; V gene: TRBV14; J gene: TRBJ2-5; D gene: -; CDR3 protein: CASSQQVQETQYF; CDR3 DNA: TGTGCCAGCAGCCAACAGGTTCAAGAGACCCAGTACTTC
clone size: -; V gene: TRBV19; J gene: TRBJ2-1; D gene: TRBD1; CDR3 protein: CASSTRDSSYNEQFF; CDR3 DNA: TGTGCCAGTAGTACCCGGGACAGCTCCTACAATGAGCAGTTCTTC
clone size: -; V gene: TRBV9; J gene: TRBJ2-3; D gene: TRBD2; CDR3 protein: CASSVVGSGRAADTQYF; CDR3 DNA: TGTGCCAGCAGCGTAGTAGGAAGTGGGAGGGCTGCAGATACGCAGTATTTT
clone size: -; V gene: TRBV19; J gene: TRBJ1-2; D gene: TRBD1; CDR3 protein: CASRGQGTYGYTF; CDR3 DNA: TGTGCCAGTAGGGGACAGGGGACCTATGGCTACACCTTC
clone size: -; V gene: TRBV28; J gene: TRBJ2-5; D gene: -; CDR3 protein: CASSFLPASGMETQYF; CDR3 DNA: TGTGCCAGCAGTTTCCTGCCCGCGTCAGGGATGGAGACCCAGTACTTC
clone size: -; V gene: TRBV6-5; J gene: TRBJ2-7; D gene: -; CDR3 protein: CASSSVTSRLEQYF; CDR3 DNA: TGTGCCAGCAGTTCCGTTACTAGTCGTCTCGAGCAGTACTTC
clone size: once; V gene: TRBV29-1; J gene: TRBJ2-5; D gene: TRBD1; CDR3 protein: CSVTGGGETQYF; CDR3 DNA: TGCAGCGTCACAGGGGGCGGAGAGACCCAGTACTTC
clone size: -; V gene: TRBV9; J gene: TRBJ1-2; D gene: TRBD1; CDR3 protein: CASSPTDRALHYGYTF; CDR3 DNA: TGTGCCAGCAGCCCCACGGACAGGGCCCTTCACTATGGCTACACCTTC
clone size: -; V gene: TRBV7-9; J gene: TRBJ1-1; D gene: TRBD1; CDR3 protein: CASSFKRQGENTEAFF; CDR3 DNA: TGTGCCAGCAGCTTTAAACGACAGGGGGAGAACACTGAAGCTTTCTTT